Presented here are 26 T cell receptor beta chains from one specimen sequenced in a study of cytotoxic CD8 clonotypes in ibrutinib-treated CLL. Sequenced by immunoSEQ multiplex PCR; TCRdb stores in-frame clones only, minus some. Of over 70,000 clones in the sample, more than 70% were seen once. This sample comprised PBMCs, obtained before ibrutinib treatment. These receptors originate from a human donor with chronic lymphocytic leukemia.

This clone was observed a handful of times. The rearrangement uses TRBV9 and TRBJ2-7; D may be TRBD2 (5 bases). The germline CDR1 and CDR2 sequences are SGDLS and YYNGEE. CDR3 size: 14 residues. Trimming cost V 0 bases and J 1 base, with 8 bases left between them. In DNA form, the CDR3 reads TGTGCCAGCAGCGTAGGACGGGAATCCTACGAGCAGTACTTC. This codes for CASSVGRESYEQYF.

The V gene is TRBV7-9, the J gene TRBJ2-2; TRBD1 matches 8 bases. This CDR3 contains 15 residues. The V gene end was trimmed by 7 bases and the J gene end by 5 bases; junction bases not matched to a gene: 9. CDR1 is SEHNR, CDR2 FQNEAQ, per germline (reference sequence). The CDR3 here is CASILGQGRTGELFF. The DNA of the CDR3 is TGTGCCAGCATCCTAGGACAGGGCCGTACCGGGGAGCTGTTTTTT.

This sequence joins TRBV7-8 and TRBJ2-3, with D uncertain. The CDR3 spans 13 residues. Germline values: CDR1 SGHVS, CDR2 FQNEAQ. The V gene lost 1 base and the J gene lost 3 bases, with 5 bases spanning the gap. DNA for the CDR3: TGTGCCAGCAGCTTAGGGGGAACAGATACGCAGTATTTT. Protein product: CASSLGGTDTQYF.

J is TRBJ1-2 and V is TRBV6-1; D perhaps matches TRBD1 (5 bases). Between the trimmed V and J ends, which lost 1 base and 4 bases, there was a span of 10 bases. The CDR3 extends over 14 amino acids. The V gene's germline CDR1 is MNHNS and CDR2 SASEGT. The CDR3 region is CASSEGGGSYGYTF. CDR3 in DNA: TGTGCCAGCAGTGAAGGGGGCGGAAGCTATGGCTACACCTTC.

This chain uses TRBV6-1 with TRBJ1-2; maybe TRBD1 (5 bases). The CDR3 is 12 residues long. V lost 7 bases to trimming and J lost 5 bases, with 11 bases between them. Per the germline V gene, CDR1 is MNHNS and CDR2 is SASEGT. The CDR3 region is CASITPGYGYTF. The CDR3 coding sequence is TGTGCCAGCATAACCCCAGGGTATGGCTACACCTTC.

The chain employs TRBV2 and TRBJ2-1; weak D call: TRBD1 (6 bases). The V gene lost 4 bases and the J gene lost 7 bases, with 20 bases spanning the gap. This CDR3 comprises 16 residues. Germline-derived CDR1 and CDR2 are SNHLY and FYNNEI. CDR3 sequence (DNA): TGTGCCAGCAGTGTGAACAGGGTTGGGGGTAAGAATGAGCAGTTCTTC. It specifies CASSVNRVGGKNEQFF.

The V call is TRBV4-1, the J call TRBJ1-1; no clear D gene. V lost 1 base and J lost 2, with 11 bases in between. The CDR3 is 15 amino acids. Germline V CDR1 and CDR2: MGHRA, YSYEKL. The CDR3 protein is CASSQGWIPNTEAFF. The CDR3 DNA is TGCGCCAGCAGCCAAGGTTGGATTCCAAACACTGAAGCTTTCTTT.

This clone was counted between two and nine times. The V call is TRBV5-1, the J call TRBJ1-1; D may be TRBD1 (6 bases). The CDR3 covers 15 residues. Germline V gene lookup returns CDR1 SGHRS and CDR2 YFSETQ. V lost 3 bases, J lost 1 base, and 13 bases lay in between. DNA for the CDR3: TGCGCCAGCAGCTCCTTCGGGGGCCCGAACACTGAAGCTTTCTTT. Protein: CASSSFGGPNTEAFF.

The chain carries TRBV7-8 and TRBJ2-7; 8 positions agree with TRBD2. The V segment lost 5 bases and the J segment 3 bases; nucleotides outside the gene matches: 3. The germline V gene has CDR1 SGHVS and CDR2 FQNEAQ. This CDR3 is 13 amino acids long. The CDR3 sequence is CASSRTSGYEQYF. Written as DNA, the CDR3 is TGTGCCAGCAGCCGAACTAGCGGCTACGAGCAGTACTTC.

The CDR3 nucleotides read TGCGCCAGCAGCCATAGGGGAGTGGCAGATACGCAGTATTTT. It is translated as CASSHRGVADTQYF. The chain employs TRBV4-3 and TRBJ2-3, with D perhaps TRBD1 or TRBD2 (5 bases each). V was pared by 3 bases and J by 4 bases, with 11 bases between. In germline, CDR1 is LGHNA, CDR2 YSLEER. CDR3 length: 14 amino acids.

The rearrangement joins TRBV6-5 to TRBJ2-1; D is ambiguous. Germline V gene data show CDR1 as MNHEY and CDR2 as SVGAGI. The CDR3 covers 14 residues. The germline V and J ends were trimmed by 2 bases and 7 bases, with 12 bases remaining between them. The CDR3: CASSYDTIRNEQFF. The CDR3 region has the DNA TGTGCCAGCAGTTACGATACGATTAGGAATGAGCAGTTCTTC.

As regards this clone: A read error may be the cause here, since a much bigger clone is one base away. In nucleotides, the CDR3 is TGCGCCAGCAGCTTTAAGCTAGCGGGAGAAAATGAGCAGTTCTTC. The encoded protein is CASSFKLAGENEQFF. V gene TRBV5-1 combines with J gene TRBJ2-1; 10 bases are a match to TRBD2. Germline lookup yields CDR1 SGHRS and CDR2 YFSETQ. The CDR3 is 15 residues long. V dropped 2 bases and J dropped 7; count of bases not matched to a gene: 6.

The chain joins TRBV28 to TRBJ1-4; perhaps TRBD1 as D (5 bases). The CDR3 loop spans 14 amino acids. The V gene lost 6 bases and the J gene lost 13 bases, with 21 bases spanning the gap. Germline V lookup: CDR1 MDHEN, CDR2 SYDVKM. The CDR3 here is CASRPQGELPLLFF. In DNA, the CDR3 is TGTGCCAGCAGGCCCCAGGGAGAACTCCCCTTACTGTTTTTT.

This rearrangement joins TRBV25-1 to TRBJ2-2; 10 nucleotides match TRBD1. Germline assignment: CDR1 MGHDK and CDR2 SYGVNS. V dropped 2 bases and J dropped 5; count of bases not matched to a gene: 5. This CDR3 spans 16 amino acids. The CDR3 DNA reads TGTGCCAGCAGTGAAGCCGGGACAGGGGATACCGGGGAGCTGTTTTTT. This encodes CASSEAGTGDTGELFF. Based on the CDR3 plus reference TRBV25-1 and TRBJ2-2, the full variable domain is EADIYQTPRYLVIGTGKKITLECSQTMGHDKMYWYQQDPGMELHLIHYSYGVNSTEKGDLSSESTVSRIRTEHFPLTLESARPSHTSQYLCASSEAGTGDTGELFFGEGSRLTVL.

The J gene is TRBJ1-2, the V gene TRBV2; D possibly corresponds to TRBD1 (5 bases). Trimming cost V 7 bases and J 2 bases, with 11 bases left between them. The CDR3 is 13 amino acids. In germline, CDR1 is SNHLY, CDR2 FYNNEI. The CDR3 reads CASNPDRNYGYTF. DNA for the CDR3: TGTGCCAGCAATCCAGACAGAAACTATGGCTACACCTTC.

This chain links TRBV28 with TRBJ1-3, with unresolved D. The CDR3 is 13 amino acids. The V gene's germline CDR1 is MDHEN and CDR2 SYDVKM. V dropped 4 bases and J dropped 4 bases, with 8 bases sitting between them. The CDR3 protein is CASSWGDGNTIYF. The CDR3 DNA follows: TGTGCCAGCAGTTGGGGAGACGGAAACACCATATATTTT.

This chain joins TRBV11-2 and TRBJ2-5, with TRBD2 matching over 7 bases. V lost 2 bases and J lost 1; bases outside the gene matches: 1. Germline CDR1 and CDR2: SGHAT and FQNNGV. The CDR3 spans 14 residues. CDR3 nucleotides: TGTGCCAGCAGCTTATGGGGGGGCCAAGAGACCCAGTACTTC. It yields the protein CASSLWGGQETQYF.

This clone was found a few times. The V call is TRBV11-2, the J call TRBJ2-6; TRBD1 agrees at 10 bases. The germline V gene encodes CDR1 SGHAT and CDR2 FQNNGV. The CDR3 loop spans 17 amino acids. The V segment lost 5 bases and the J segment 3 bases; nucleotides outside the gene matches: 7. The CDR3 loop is CASSVTGGAGGANVLTF. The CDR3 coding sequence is TGTGCCAGCAGCGTGACAGGGGGCGCGGGTGGGGCCAACGTCCTGACTTTC.

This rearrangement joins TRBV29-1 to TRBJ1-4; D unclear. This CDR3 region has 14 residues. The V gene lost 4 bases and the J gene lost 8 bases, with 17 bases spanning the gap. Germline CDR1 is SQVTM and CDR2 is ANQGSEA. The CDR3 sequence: CSVGFVGLGEKLFF. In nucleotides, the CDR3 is TGCAGCGTTGGTTTTGTGGGGTTAGGGGAAAAACTGTTTTTT.

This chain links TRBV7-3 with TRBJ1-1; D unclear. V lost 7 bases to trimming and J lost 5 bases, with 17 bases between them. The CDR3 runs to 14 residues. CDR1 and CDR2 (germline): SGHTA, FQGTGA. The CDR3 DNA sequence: TGTGCCAGCACCCCCGGGCTGTCCGCGACTGAAGCTTTCTTT. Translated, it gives CASTPGLSATEAFF.

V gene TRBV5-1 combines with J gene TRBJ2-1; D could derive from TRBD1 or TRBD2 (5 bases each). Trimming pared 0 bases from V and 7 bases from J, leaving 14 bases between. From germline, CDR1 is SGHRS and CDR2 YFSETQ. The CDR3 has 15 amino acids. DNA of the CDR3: TGCGCCAGCAGCTTGGTCCGGGACCTAGGGAATGAGCAGTTCTTC. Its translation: CASSLVRDLGNEQFF.

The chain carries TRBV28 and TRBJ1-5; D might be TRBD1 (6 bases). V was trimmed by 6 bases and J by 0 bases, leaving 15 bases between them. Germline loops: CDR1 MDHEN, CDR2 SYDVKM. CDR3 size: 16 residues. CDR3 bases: TGTGCCAGCAGCCCGGGACAAGCGTATAGCAATCAGCCCCAGCATTTT. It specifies CASSPGQAYSNQPQHF.

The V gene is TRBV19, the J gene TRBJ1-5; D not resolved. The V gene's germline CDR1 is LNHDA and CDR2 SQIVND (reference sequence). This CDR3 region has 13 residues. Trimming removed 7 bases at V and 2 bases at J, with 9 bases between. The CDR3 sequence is CASTLGRNQPQHF. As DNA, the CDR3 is TGTGCCAGTACCCTGGGTCGCAATCAGCCCCAGCATTTT.

The CDR3 coding sequence is TGTGCCAGCAGCTCTCCAGGGGTTGCTGGGGCCAACGTCCTGACTTTC. Its protein product is CASSSPGVAGANVLTF. This chain joins TRBV11-1 and TRBJ2-6, with D possibly matching TRBD1 (6 bases). This CDR3 spans 16 amino acids. Trimming took 4 bases from V and 2 from J, leaving 12 bases between them. Germline loops: CDR1 SGHAT, CDR2 FQDESV (reference sequence).

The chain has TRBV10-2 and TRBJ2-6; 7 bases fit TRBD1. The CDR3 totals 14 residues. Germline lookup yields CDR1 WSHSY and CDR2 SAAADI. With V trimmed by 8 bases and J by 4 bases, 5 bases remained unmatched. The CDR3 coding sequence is TGCGCCAGCCAGACAGGGTCCGGGGCCAACGTCCTGACTTTC. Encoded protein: CASQTGSGANVLTF.

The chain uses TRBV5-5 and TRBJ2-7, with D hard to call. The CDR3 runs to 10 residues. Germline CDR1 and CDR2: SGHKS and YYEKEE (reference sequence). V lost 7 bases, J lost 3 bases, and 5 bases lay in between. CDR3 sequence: CASANYEQYF. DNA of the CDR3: TGTGCCAGCGCGAACTACGAGCAGTACTTC.